The present T cell receptor (beta chain) was sequenced within a study of blood T cell repertoires in COVID-19. Across the whole study: Whether acute or convalescent, the COVID-19 samples came from the United States, Italy and Spain. The analysed material was cDNA or gDNA that came from T cells, B-cell-depleted T cells, or PBMCs.

Seattle patients were enrolled during active infection and followed longitudinally. Original processing notes: Nucleated cell counts were estimated from reference gene primer amplification. Sequencing was performed with immunoSEQ multiplex PCR; in TCRdb, only in-frame clones are kept and a portion is missing. V and J calls and clone size come straight from that table; D and trimming were deduced from the DNA. The repertoire has approximately 460,000 clones, nearly 90% of them found once; the top ten carry about 0.91%. The TCR was taken from a man between 18 and 35 years old with COVID-19, enrolled during active disease. What was sequenced was peripheral blood.

The CDR3 spells CASRPRQGAGYTF. The CDR3 DNA follows: TGTGCCAGCAGACCCCGACAGGGGGCTGGCTACACCTTC. V usage is TRBV6-5 and J usage is TRBJ1-2; 10 bases fit TRBD1. The CDR3 sequence is 13 residues long. V lost 6 bases to trimming and J lost 7 bases; unmatched junction nucleotides: 5. Germline assignment: CDR1 MNHEY and CDR2 SVGAGI.